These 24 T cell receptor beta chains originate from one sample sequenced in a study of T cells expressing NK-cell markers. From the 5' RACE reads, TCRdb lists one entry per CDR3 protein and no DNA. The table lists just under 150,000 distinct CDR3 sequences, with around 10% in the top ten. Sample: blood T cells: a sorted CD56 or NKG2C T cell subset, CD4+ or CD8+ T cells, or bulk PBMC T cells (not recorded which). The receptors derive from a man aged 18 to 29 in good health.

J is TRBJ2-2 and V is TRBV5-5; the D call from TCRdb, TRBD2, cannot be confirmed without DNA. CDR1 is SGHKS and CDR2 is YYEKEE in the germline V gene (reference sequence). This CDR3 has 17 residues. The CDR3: CASSHTSGRSNTGELFF.

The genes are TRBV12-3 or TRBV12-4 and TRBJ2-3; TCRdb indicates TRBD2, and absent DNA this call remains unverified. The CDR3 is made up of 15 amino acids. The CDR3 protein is CASRPGLARTDTQYF.

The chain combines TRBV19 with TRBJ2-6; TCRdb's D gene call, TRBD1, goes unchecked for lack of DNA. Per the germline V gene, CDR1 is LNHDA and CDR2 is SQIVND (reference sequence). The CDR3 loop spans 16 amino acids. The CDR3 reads CASNTGGPSGANVLTF.

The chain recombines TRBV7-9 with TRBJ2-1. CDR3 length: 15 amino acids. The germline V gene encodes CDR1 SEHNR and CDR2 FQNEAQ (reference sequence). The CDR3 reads CASSLSARRHNEQFF.

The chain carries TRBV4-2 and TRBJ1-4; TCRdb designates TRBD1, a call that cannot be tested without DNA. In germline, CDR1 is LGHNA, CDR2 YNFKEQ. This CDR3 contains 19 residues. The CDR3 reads CASSQEGWDTGRWGEKLFF.

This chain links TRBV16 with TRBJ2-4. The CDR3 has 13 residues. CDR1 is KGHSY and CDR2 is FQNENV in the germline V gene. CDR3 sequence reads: CASSQSHGNIQYF. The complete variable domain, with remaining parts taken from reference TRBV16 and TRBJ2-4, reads GEEVAQTPKHLVRGEGQKAKLYCAPIKGHSYVFWYQQVLKNEFKFLISFQNENVFDETGMPKERFSAKCLPNSPCSLEIQATKLEDSAVYFCASSQSHGNIQYFGAGTRLSVL.

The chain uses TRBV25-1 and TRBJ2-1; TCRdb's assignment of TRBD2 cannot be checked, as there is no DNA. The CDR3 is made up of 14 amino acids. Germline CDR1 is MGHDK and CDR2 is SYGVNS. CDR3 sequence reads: CATMEGLVVNEQFF.

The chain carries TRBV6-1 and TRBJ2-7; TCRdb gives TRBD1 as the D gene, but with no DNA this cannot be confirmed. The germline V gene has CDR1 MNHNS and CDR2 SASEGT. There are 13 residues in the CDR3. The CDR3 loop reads CASGAASSYEQYF.

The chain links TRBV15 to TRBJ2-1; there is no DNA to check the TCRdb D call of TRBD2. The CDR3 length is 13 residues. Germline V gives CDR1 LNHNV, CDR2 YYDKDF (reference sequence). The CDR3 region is CATSREGLNEQFF.

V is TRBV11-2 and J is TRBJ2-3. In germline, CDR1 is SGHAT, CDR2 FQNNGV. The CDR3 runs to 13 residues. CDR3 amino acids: CASSWSDTDTQYF.

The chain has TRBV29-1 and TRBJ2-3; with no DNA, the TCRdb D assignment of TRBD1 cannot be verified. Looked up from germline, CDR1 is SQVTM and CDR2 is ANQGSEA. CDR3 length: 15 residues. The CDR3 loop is CSVERQGMGTDTQYF.

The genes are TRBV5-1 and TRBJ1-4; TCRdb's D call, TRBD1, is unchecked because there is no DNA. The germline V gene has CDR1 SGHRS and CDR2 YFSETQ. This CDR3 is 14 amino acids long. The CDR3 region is CASRAGPEGEKLFF.

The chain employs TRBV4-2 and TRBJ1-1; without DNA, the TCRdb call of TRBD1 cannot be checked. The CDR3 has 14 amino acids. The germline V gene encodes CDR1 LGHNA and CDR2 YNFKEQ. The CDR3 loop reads CASSPPGMNTEAFF.

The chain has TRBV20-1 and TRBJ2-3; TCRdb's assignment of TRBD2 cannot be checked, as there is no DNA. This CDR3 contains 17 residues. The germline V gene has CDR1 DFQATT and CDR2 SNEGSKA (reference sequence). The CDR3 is CSAEGTSGGLSSDTQYF.

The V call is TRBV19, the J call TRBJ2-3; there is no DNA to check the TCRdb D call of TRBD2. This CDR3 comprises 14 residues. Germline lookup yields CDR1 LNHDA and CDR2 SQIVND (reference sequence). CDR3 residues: CASSAETSRDTQYF. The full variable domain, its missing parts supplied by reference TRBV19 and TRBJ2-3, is DGGITQSPKYLFRKEGQNVTLSCEQNLNHDAMYWYRQDPGQGLRLIYYSQIVNDFQKGDIAEGYSVSREKKESFPLTVTSAQKNPTAFYLCASSAETSRDTQYFGPGTRLTVL.

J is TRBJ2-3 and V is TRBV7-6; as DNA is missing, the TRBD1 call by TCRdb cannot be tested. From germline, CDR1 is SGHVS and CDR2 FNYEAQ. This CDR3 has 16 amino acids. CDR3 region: CASSLAPDGSTDTQYF.

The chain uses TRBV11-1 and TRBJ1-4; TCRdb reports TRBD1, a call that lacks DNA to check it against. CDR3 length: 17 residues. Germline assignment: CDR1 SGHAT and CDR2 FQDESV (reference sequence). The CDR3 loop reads CASSSWGVTSTNEKLFF.

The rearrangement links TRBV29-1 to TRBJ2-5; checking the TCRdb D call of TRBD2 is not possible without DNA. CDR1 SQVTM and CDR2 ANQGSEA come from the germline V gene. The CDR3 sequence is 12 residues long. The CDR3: CSVDLESETQYF.

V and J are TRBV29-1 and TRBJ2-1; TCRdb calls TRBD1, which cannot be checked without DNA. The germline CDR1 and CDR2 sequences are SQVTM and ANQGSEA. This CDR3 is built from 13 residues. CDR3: CSGRQGAYNEQFF.

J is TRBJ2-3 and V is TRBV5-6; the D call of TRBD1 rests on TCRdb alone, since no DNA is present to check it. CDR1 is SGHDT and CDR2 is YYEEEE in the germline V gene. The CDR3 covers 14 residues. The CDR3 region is CASSSGQGADTQYF.

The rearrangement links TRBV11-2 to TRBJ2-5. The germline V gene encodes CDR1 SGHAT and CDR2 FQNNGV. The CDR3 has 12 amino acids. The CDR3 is CASSSYQETQYF.

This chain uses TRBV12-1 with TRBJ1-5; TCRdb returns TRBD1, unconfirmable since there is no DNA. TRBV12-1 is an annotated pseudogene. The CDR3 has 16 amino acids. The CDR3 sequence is CASSFERGHFNQPQHF.

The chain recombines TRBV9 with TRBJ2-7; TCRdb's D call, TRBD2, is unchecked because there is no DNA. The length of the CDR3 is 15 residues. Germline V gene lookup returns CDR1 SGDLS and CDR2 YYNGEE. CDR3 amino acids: CASSVVAGTPYEQYF.

CDR3 sequence reads: CASSPRDRGSYEQYF. V usage is TRBV4-1 and J usage is TRBJ2-7; TCRdb gives TRBD1 as the D gene, but with no DNA this cannot be confirmed. Germline assignment: CDR1 MGHRA and CDR2 YSYEKL. This CDR3 spans 15 amino acids.